This is a list of T cell receptor beta chains from one sample in a study of cytomegalovirus exposure and HLA in healthy donors. Profiling relied on immunoSEQ multiplex PCR, and the TCRdb table lists in-frame clones only, not all of them. The sample yields 150,000 to 200,000 clones, around 88% seen once. The sequencing input was PBMCs. Every receptor here comes from a woman younger than 35 in good health and CMV-seronegative. Both conserved end residues are part of each CDR3. D genes are given only for firm matches. The size of a clone is reported for some rows only, either as once, few or many, or as a class for expanded clones.

v_call	clone_size	j_call	d_call	cdr3_nt	cdr3_aa
TRBV11-3	few	TRBJ2-7	TRBD2	TGTGCCAGCAGCGCATCCGGGACTAGCGGGATCCTGTACTTC	CASSASGTSGILYF
TRBV7-6	-	TRBJ1-1	-	TGTGCCAGCAGCTTAGCAGGGGCCACTGAAGCTTTCTTT	CASSLAGATEAFF
TRBV7-8	-	TRBJ2-7	TRBD1	TGTGCCAGCAGCTTGGGGACAGGGATCGAGCAGTACTTC	CASSLGTGIEQYF
TRBV18	-	TRBJ1-1	TRBD1	TGTGCCAGCTCACGCCTTGGGACAGGGCTCCTTCAGAACACTGAAGCTTTCTTT	CASSRLGTGLLQNTEAFF
TRBV6-4	-	TRBJ2-5	TRBD2	TGTGCCAGCAGCGAGGGGACTAGCGGTGTCGAGACCCAGTACTTC	CASSEGTSGVETQYF
TRBV5-1	-	TRBJ2-1	TRBD2	TGCGCCAGTAGTTTTTGGGCTAGCGGGGGGCCAAACAATGAGCAGTTCTTC	CASSFWASGGPNNEQFF
TRBV18	-	TRBJ2-1	-	TGTGCCAGCTCAACCTTAGCACCGAGCTCCTACAATGAGCAGTTCTTC	CASSTLAPSSYNEQFF
TRBV7-2	-	TRBJ1-2	TRBD1	TGTGCCAGCAGCTTAGAGGGACCCGGGACAGGGGAGGGTGGCTACACCTTC	CASSLEGPGTGEGGYTF
TRBV13	-	TRBJ2-1	-	TGTGCCAGCAGCTTAAGTCTAGTGTACAATGAGCAGTTCTTC	CASSLSLVYNEQFF
TRBV18	-	TRBJ1-2	-	TGTGCCAGCTCACACGGTGATGGCTACACCTTC	CASSHGDGYTF
TRBV4-1	once	TRBJ2-7	TRBD2	TGCGCCAGCAGCCAAGATTACCAACACTTAGCGGGGGGGCCGCGATACTACGAGCAGTACTTC	CASSQDYQHLAGGPRYYEQYF